This T cell receptor beta chain appears in the sequencing data of a study of CD8 T cells in ankylosing spondylitis. Germline assignment: CDR1 ENHRY and CDR2 SYGVKD. The CDR3 totals 14 residues. Trimming took 0 bases from V and 8 from J, leaving 13 bases between them. Construction of TCR beta libraries was performed using quantitative 5'-RACE with molecular barcodes. TCRdb re-called the 5' RACE reads with MiXCR, one entry per CDR3 protein. Altogether 150,000 or so distinct CDR3 sequences are present, more than 9% being singletons, with the ten largest covering 29%. The sample holds many counts of this clonotype. The antigen remains undetermined. Broader study findings: Ankylosing spondylitis blood appeared to be characterized by a TCR beta motif of several highly homologous variants. Certain motif variants had earlier been reported in reactive arthritis synovial fluid and blood. Clones linked to the disease showed a CD8+ phenotype. They occurred at relatively low frequencies in peripheral blood.

The chain has TRBV10-3 and TRBJ1-2; no definite D call. The sample taken for sequencing was blood, either unsorted or a sorted T cell fraction (not recorded which). The sequence was obtained from a male donor with ankylosing spondylitis or in good health (not recorded which). The CDR3 DNA reads as TGTGCCATCAGTGAGTCAGGGTCCGGGAGCGGCTACACCTTC. It is translated as CAISESGSGSGYTF.